What follows are 29 T cell receptor beta chains derived from one specimen sequenced in a study of T cells and copy number aberrations in small-cell lung cancer. Measured with immunoSEQ multiplex PCR; TCRdb has only the in-frame clones, and not every one. Among about 2,600 clones listed, about four fifths were seen once. Sequenced material: normal tissue next to the tumor. These receptors were taken from a man aged 65 to 85 with small cell lung cancer.

This rearrangement joins TRBV6-6 to TRBJ1-5, with a possible D match to TRBD1 (5 bases). V gave up 5 bases and J gave up 11 bases, with 16 bases separating them. Germline V CDR1 and CDR2: MNHNY, SVGAGI (reference sequence). CDR3 length: 13 residues. The CDR3 region has the DNA TGTGCCAGCAGTGCCCACTCGGTAGGGGCCCAGCATTTT. Translation gives CASSAHSVGAQHF.

The rearrangement uses TRBV7-9 and TRBJ2-4, with D unclear. Per germline, CDR1 SEHNR and CDR2 FQNEAQ (reference sequence). V lost 5 bases, J lost 4 bases, and 12 bases lay in between. The CDR3 totals 14 residues. CDR3 sequence (DNA): TGTGCCAGCAGCCCCCGGGTGACAAAAAACATTCAGTACTTC. Encoded protein: CASSPRVTKNIQYF.

V is TRBV18 and J is TRBJ2-7; 10 nucleotides align to TRBD1. CDR1 is KGHSH, CDR2 LQKENI, per germline. The CDR3 loop spans 16 amino acids. The ends lost 5 bases at V and 5 bases at J; junction bases unmatched: 12. CDR3 residues: CASSAPGGQGTHEQYF. The CDR3 DNA reads as TGTGCCAGCTCAGCCCCCGGGGGACAGGGGACCCACGAGCAGTACTTC. The full variable domain, with the rest looked up from reference TRBV18 and TRBJ2-7, is NAGVMQNPRHLVRRRGQEARLRCSPMKGHSHVYWYRQLPEEGLKFMVYLQKENIIDESGMPKERFSAEFPKEGPSILRIQQVVRGDSAAYFCASSAPGGQGTHEQYFGPGTRLTVT.

The rearrangement joins TRBV7-9 to TRBJ1-4; unclear D gene. The CDR3 is made up of 14 amino acids. CDR1 and CDR2 from the germline V gene are SEHNR and FQNEAQ (reference sequence). V lost 1 base, J lost 8 bases, and 11 bases lay in between. The CDR3 nucleotides read TGTGCCAGCAGCTTAGAAGACATAGGAGAAAAACTGTTTTTT. It encodes CASSLEDIGEKLFF.

The chain links TRBV11-2 to TRBJ2-2; TRBD2 agrees at 8 bases. The CDR3 consists of 15 residues. Germline V gives CDR1 SGHAT, CDR2 FQNNGV. Germline trimming cut 2 bases from V and 4 bases from J; bases unmatched to any gene: 3. The CDR3 here is CASSLLAGGTGELFF. The CDR3 DNA reads TGTGCCAGCAGCTTACTTGCGGGGGGCACCGGGGAGCTGTTTTTT. The whole variable domain, remainder taken from reference TRBV11-2 and TRBJ2-2, is EAGVAQSPRYKIIEKRQSVAFWCNPISGHATLYWYQQILGQGPKLLIQFQNNGVVDDSQLPKDRFSAERLKGVDSTLKIQPAKLEDSAVYLCASSLLAGGTGELFFGEGSRLTVL.

The chain joins TRBV23-1 to TRBJ2-2; 7 nucleotides line up with TRBD2. TRBV23-1 has ORF status, its function being uncertain. V lost 2 bases to trimming and J lost 3 bases; unmatched junction nucleotides: 15. There are 19 residues in the CDR3. The DNA of the CDR3 is TGCGCCAGCAGTCAAATCGGGGGGACTTTAGGGACGCACACCGGGGAGCTGTTTTTT. It yields the protein CASSQIGGTLGTHTGELFF.

V usage is TRBV5-1 and J usage is TRBJ2-2; no clear D. This CDR3 is 13 amino acids long. From germline, CDR1 is SGHRS and CDR2 YFSETQ. V dropped 5 bases and J dropped 5 bases, with 10 bases sitting between them. CDR3 protein: CASRRDGTGELFF. Here the CDR3 DNA reads TGCGCCAGCAGACGAGATGGGACCGGGGAGCTGTTTTTT.

This chain links TRBV18 with TRBJ1-1; TRBD1 might be the D (5 bases). The CDR3 spans 16 residues. Trimming stripped 3 bases from V and 3 bases from J, with 17 bases between. Germline CDR1 KGHSH, CDR2 LQKENI. CDR3 protein: CASSPFQGSRDTEAFF. For the CDR3, the DNA is TGTGCCAGCTCACCCTTTCAGGGAAGTCGGGACACTGAAGCTTTCTTT.

This sequence joins TRBV5-1 and TRBJ2-3, with TRBD2 identical over 11 bases. V was clipped by 2 bases and J by 5 bases; unmatched bases: 4. Germline CDR1 is SGHRS and CDR2 is YFSETQ. The CDR3 contains 15 residues. The DNA of the CDR3 is TGCGCCAGCAGCTTTAGCGGGAGGGCCGGAGATACGCAGTATTTT. Its translation: CASSFSGRAGDTQYF.

CDR3 region: CASSLNADTQYF. CDR3 DNA sequence: TGTGCCAGCAGCTTAAATGCAGATACGCAGTATTTT. The genes are TRBV7-6 and TRBJ2-3; D not certain. The CDR3 loop spans 12 amino acids. Germline CDR1 is SGHVS and CDR2 is FNYEAQ. V lost 2 bases to trimming and J lost 4 bases, with 4 bases between them.

DNA for the CDR3: TGCGCCAGCAGCCGGTTAGGGACCGGGGAGCTGTTTTTT. This translates into CASSRLGTGELFF. The chain carries TRBV5-1 and TRBJ2-2; no clear D. Per the germline V gene, CDR1 is SGHRS and CDR2 is YFSETQ. Trimming stripped 4 bases from V and 5 bases from J, with 9 bases between. The CDR3 length is 13 residues. The variable domain in full, with the rest retrieved from reference TRBV5-1 and TRBJ2-2, is KAGVTQTPRYLIKTRGQQVTLSCSPISGHRSVSWYQQTPGQGLQFLFEYFSETQRNKGNFPGRFSGRQFSNSRSEMNVSTLELGDSALYLCASSRLGTGELFFGEGSRLTVL.

The rearrangement links TRBV29-1 to TRBJ2-5; D is undetermined. Germline loops: CDR1 SQVTM, CDR2 ANQGSEA. The V end was cut by 6 bases, the J end by 1 base, with 9 bases between. The CDR3 spans 12 residues. In DNA form, the CDR3 reads TGCAGCGTAACGGCTAGCCAAGAGACCCAGTACTTC. It is translated as CSVTASQETQYF.

The chain couples TRBV27 to TRBJ1-6; D gene unclear. Per germline, CDR1 MNHEY and CDR2 SMNVEV (reference sequence). This CDR3 contains 12 residues. V was clipped by 9 bases and J by 5 bases, with 8 bases between them. This chain's CDR3 is CASKENNSPLHF. The CDR3 coding sequence is TGTGCCAGTAAGGAAAATAATTCACCCCTCCACTTT.

As DNA, the CDR3 is TGTGCCAGCAGGAGAGGGGGGTGGAGCGAGCAGTACGTC. It is translated as CASRRGGWSEQYV. The chain is built from TRBV27 and TRBJ2-7; D may match TRBD1 or TRBD2 (6 bases each). Trimming stripped 6 bases from V and 6 bases from J, with 15 bases between. The CDR3 totals 13 residues. Looked up from germline, CDR1 is MNHEY and CDR2 is SMNVEV (reference sequence).

As to this clone: A much larger clone differs from this one at a single base, so this may be a read error. Within the sample, other DNA sequences also encode this same CDR3. This chain links TRBV2 with TRBJ2-2; D remains ambiguous. The CDR3 totals 13 residues. Germline V gives CDR1 SNHLY, CDR2 FYNNEI. V was cut by 3 bases and J by 4 bases, with 6 bases left in between. CDR3 sequence: CASSDRVTGELFF. In nucleotides, the CDR3 is TGTGCCAGCAGTGATCGAGTCACCGGGGAGCTGTTTTTT. Drawing the rest from reference TRBV2 and TRBJ2-2, the complete variable domain is EPEVTQTPSHQVTQMGQEVILRCVPISNHLYFYWYRQILGQKVEFLVSFYNNEISEKSEIFDDQFSVERPDGSNFTLKIRSTKLEDSAMYFCASSDRVTGELFFGEGSRLTVL.

In DNA form, the CDR3 reads TGCGCCAGCAGCTTACAGGGATTTACTATCGCAACTAATGAAAAACTGTTTTTT. Residues: CASSLQGFTIATNEKLFF. This chain joins TRBV5-1 and TRBJ1-4; possibly TRBD1 for D (6 bases). The ends were cut back, 2 bases at V and 0 bases at J, with 17 bases in the middle. The CDR3 runs to 18 residues. Germline V lookup: CDR1 SGHRS, CDR2 YFSETQ.

The chain couples TRBV19 to TRBJ1-6; the match to TRBD1 covers 9 bases. CDR1 and CDR2 (germline): LNHDA, SQIVND (reference sequence). The CDR3 contains 17 residues. The junction had 5 bases not matched to a gene; V was cut back by 5 bases and J by 0 bases. Here the CDR3 reads CASSLQGASSYNSPLHF. CDR3 nucleotides: TGTGCCAGTAGTTTACAGGGGGCGAGCTCCTATAATTCACCCCTCCACTTT.

This clone has more than one count but fewer than ten. The chain is built from TRBV7-9 and TRBJ2-7; TRBD2 matches 12 bases. The germline CDR1 and CDR2 sequences are SEHNR and FQNEAQ (reference sequence). This CDR3 is built from 18 residues. With V trimmed by 4 bases and J by 1 base, 11 bases remained unmatched. The CDR3 bases are TGTGCCAGCAGCTCCCTTGCTAGCGGGGGGGCCCTTTCCTACGAGCAGTACGTC. This translates into CASSSLASGGALSYEQYV.

V is TRBV11-2 and J is TRBJ1-1, with a tentative D call TRBD1 (5 bases). The CDR3 has 13 residues. Trimming shortened V by 4 bases and J by 5 bases, and 11 bases separated the two germline ends. Germline CDR1 SGHAT, CDR2 FQNNGV. The CDR3 nucleotides are TGTGCCAGCAGCTCTCCGGGGGTAACTGAAGCTTTCTTT. This gives the protein CASSSPGVTEAFF.

The V gene is TRBV18, the J gene TRBJ2-1, with a tentative D call TRBD1 (6 bases). The CDR3 is 15 amino acids. Germline V gene data show CDR1 as KGHSH and CDR2 as LQKENI. Trimming removed 1 base at V and 4 bases at J, with 11 bases between. The CDR3 region is CASSPQSGAYNEQFF. For the CDR3, the DNA is TGTGCCAGCTCACCACAGTCAGGGGCTTACAATGAGCAGTTCTTC.

The chain links TRBV7-6 to TRBJ2-1; TRBD1 matches at 8 bases. Per germline, CDR1 SGHVS and CDR2 FNYEAQ. V dropped 5 bases and J dropped 7; count of bases not matched to a gene: 22. The CDR3 extends over 19 amino acids. This CDR3 is CASSPIPGTGGWGVNEQFF. The CDR3 nucleotides read TGTGCCAGCAGCCCCATCCCCGGGACAGGAGGGTGGGGGGTGAATGAGCAGTTCTTC.

This clone was detected once. This chain uses TRBV30 with TRBJ1-5; possibly TRBD1 for D (6 bases). Trimming left V 1 base short and J 0 bases short, with 10 bases between. This CDR3 spans 15 amino acids. Germline CDR1 GTSNPN, CDR2 SVGIG (reference sequence). The CDR3 DNA is TGTGCCTGGAGTGAGGACAGAATTAGCAATCAGCCCCAGCATTTT. It codes for CAWSEDRISNQPQHF.

The CDR3 region is CASSLSPNTEAFF. The CDR3 region has the DNA TGTGCCAGCAGCTTATCACCGAACACTGAAGCTTTCTTT. V gene TRBV5-6 combines with J gene TRBJ1-1; D unresolved. This CDR3 has 13 amino acids. The V gene's germline CDR1 is SGHDT and CDR2 YYEEEE. Trimming shortened V by 2 bases and J by 1 base, and 6 bases separated the two germline ends.

This clone was found a few times. V gene TRBV14 combines with J gene TRBJ2-7; D remains ambiguous. Trimming stripped 6 bases from V and 2 bases from J, with 11 bases between. The CDR3 has 13 amino acids. Germline values: CDR1 SGHDN, CDR2 FVKESK. The CDR3: CASRSLDTYEQYF. The CDR3 nucleotides read TGTGCCAGCAGGAGCCTCGACACCTACGAGCAGTACTTC.

The chain has TRBV29-1 and TRBJ1-2; D call uncertain. Trimming pared 6 bases from V and 6 bases from J, leaving 20 bases between. CDR3 size: 14 residues. Germline V gives CDR1 SQVTM, CDR2 ANQGSEA. The CDR3 protein is CSVGRGETRDGYTF. The CDR3 DNA follows: TGCAGCGTGGGCCGCGGGGAGACACGGGATGGCTACACCTTC.

The rearrangement joins TRBV19 to TRBJ1-4; D is perhaps TRBD1 (5 bases). The CDR3 has 15 amino acids. Germline V gene sequence: CDR1 LNHDA, CDR2 SQIVND (reference sequence). Deletions cut 6 bases from V and 4 bases from J, with 15 bases between. This CDR3 reads CASRTAYNRNEKLFF. DNA of the CDR3: TGTGCCAGTAGGACAGCTTATAACCGTAATGAAAAACTGTTTTTT.

The chain carries TRBV6-5 and TRBJ2-7, with 7 bases lining up with TRBD2. The CDR3 sequence is 11 residues long. Germline assignment: CDR1 MNHEY and CDR2 SVGAGI. With V trimmed by 5 bases and J by 5 bases, 0 bases remained unmatched. CDR3 sequence (DNA): TGTGCCAGCAGTCGGGGGGACGAGCAGTACGTC. This sequence encodes CASSRGDEQYV.

This clone occurred a few times. This sequence joins TRBV4-1 and TRBJ2-7; D is perhaps TRBD1 (6 bases). The V end was cut by 4 bases, the J end by 1 base, with 11 bases between. The CDR3 runs to 14 residues. Germline lookup yields CDR1 MGHRA and CDR2 YSYEKL. The CDR3 here is CASSLSDRSYEQYV. The CDR3, as DNA: TGCGCCAGCAGCCTTTCAGACAGGTCCTACGAGCAGTACGTC.

The rearrangement links TRBV27 to TRBJ2-7; no firm D call. The CDR3 runs to 15 residues. CDR1 is MNHEY and CDR2 is SMNVEV in the germline V gene (reference sequence). Trimming took 4 bases from V and 2 from J, leaving 15 bases between them. The CDR3, as DNA: TGTGCCAGCAGTTCCGCCTCCGGATGGGCCTACGAGCAGTACTTC. Its translation is CASSSASGWAYEQYF.